The 27 T cell receptor beta chains reported below all come from one sample, sequenced in a study of T-cell reconstitution after alpha-beta-depleted transplantation in children. A library of TCRbeta sequences, prepared with unique molecular identifiers, was generated. TCRdb used MiXCR to reprocess the PCR reads, holding one entry per CDR3 protein. The table lists roughly 150,000 distinct CDR3 sequences, 11% of them singletons. The sample here was PBMCs, taken before TCRalphabeta/CD19-depleted stem cell transplant. These receptors originate from a boy aged 2 to 10 with acute myeloid leukemia, due to receive a stem cell transplant.

This clonotype was seen ten or more times. V gene TRBV5-1 combines with J gene TRBJ2-1, with D possibly being TRBD1 or TRBD2 (5 bases each). The CDR3 has 15 amino acids. Trimming pared 0 bases from V and 8 bases from J, leaving 15 bases between. In germline, CDR1 is SGHRS, CDR2 YFSETQ. The CDR3 here is CASSLEVGAVDEQFF. CDR3 nucleotides: TGCGCCAGCAGCTTGGAGGTCGGGGCCGTGGATGAGCAGTTCTTC.

Worth noting for this clonotype: Possible read error: a much larger clone is one base away. J is TRBJ2-6 and V is TRBV15; a weak D match, TRBD1 (5 bases). Germline CDR1 is LNHNV and CDR2 is YYDKDF (reference sequence). The CDR3 is made up of 15 amino acids. The V end lost 4 bases, the J end lost 0 bases, and 7 bases lay between the germline ends. CDR3 region: CATSTRGSGANVLTF. DNA for the CDR3: TGTGCCACCAGCACAAGGGGCTCTGGGGCCAACGTCCTGACTTTC.

In this sample, this clonotype turned up many times. The rearrangement uses TRBV10-3 and TRBJ2-7, with D uncertain. V was trimmed by 0 bases and J by 9 bases, leaving 12 bases between them. CDR3 length: 13 residues. The germline gives CDR1 ENHRY, CDR2 SYGVKD. For the CDR3, the DNA is TGTGCCATCAGTGAGTCGGGTGGGGTTGGGCAGTACGTC. Encoded protein: CAISESGGVGQYV.

This clonotype appeared many times. V usage is TRBV9 and J usage is TRBJ1-2; D is unresolved. V lost 0 bases and J lost 0, with 9 bases in between. The CDR3 length is 15 residues. Germline lookup yields CDR1 SGDLS and CDR2 YYNGEE. The CDR3 DNA is TGTGCCAGCAGCGTAGGTGATGGATCTAACTATGGCTACACCTTC. It translates to CASSVGDGSNYGYTF.

The sample holds a few counts of this clonotype. The V and J genes are TRBV19 and TRBJ2-7, with D possibly TRBD1 on 5 matching bases. CDR1 LNHDA and CDR2 SQIVND come from the germline V gene (reference sequence). CDR3 length: 12 residues. Trimming took off 9 bases at V and 6 bases at J, with 15 bases between the two ends. DNA for the CDR3: TGTGCCAGCAGAAATCAGGGTGGCGAGCAGTACTTC. Amino acid sequence: CASRNQGGEQYF.

This clonotype has at least ten counts. The CDR3 nucleotides read TGCAGTGCTAGAGCAACAGGGATCTCCTACGAGCAGTACTTC. It specifies CSARATGISYEQYF. The rearrangement uses TRBV20-1 and TRBJ2-7, with D possibly matching TRBD1 (6 bases). CDR1 is DFQATT and CDR2 is SNEGSKA in the germline V gene (reference sequence). Trimming stripped 1 base from V and 0 bases from J, with 10 bases between. The length of the CDR3 is 14 residues.

Details on this clonotype: This clone may be a read error of a much larger clone one base away. The rearrangement links TRBV20-1 to TRBJ1-5, with 7 bases fitting TRBD1. CDR3 size: 13 residues. CDR1 and CDR2 (germline): DFQATT, SNEGSKA (reference sequence). CDR3 loop: CGAGQDSNQPQHF. CDR3 sequence (DNA): TGCGGTGCCGGACAGGATAGCAATCAGCCCCAGCATTTT.

This clonotype was found many times. The chain couples TRBV5-1 to TRBJ1-2; 8 nucleotides align to TRBD1. The CDR3 is 14 residues long. The trim removed 0 bases at V and 13 bases at J, leaving 11 bases unmatched. Germline values: CDR1 SGHRS, CDR2 YFSETQ. The CDR3 DNA reads TGCGCCAGCAGCTTGGTCTATGGGACAGGTGCGGGCACCTTC. Encoded protein: CASSLVYGTGAGTF. The full variable domain, rest sourced from reference TRBV5-1 and TRBJ1-2, is KAGVTQTPRYLIKTRGQQVTLSCSPISGHRSVSWYQQTPGQGLQFLFEYFSETQRNKGNFPGRFSGRQFSNSRSEMNVSTLELGDSALYLCASSLVYGTGAGTFGSGTRLTVV.

Comments on this clonotype: Just one base apart from a much larger clone, this may be a read error. V gene TRBV28 combines with J gene TRBJ1-2; 10 nucleotides line up with TRBD1. The CDR3 is made up of 14 amino acids. The germline V gene encodes CDR1 MDHEN and CDR2 SYDVKM. In nucleotides, the CDR3 is TGTGCCAGCAGTTGGACAGGGGGATTAGGTGGCTACCCCTTC. Its protein is CASSWTGGLGGYPF.

The chain uses TRBV2 and TRBJ2-2; 13 bases map to TRBD2. Germline lookup yields CDR1 SNHLY and CDR2 FYNNEI. This CDR3 has 17 amino acids. Trimming at V came to 4 bases and at J to 4 bases, leaving 6 bases not matched to a gene. The CDR3 spells CASSVGGLAGLTGELFF. Here the CDR3 DNA reads TGTGCCAGCAGTGTTGGGGGACTAGCGGGGCTCACCGGGGAGCTGTTTTTT.

There are many counts of this clonotype. V and J are TRBV12-3 or TRBV12-4 and TRBJ2-1; D gene uncertain. This CDR3 contains 13 residues. V lost 2 bases and J 2 bases, leaving 4 bases between the germline ends. The DNA of the CDR3 is TGTGCCAGCAGTTTAACGCCCTACAATGAGCAGTTCTTC. Translated: CASSLTPYNEQFF.

This clonotype has ten or more counts. The chain combines TRBV7-2 with TRBJ2-7; 8 bases are a match to TRBD2. Looked up from germline, CDR1 is SGHTA and CDR2 is FQGNSA. J gave up 2 bases and V 5 bases, and 5 bases lay outside the gene matches. This CDR3 spans 14 amino acids. As DNA, the CDR3 is TGTGCCAGCAGCCCCAGCGGGGGTCCCTACGAGCAGTACTTC. Its translation: CASSPSGGPYEQYF.

The sample holds many counts of this clonotype. V gene TRBV10-1 combines with J gene TRBJ2-1, with D possibly TRBD2 on 5 matching bases. The CDR3 loop spans 13 amino acids. Germline CDR1 and CDR2: WNHNN and SYGVQD (reference sequence). The V end was cut by 3 bases, the J end by 10 bases, with 13 bases between. The CDR3: CASSEARGGEQFF. In DNA, the CDR3 is TGCGCCAGCAGTGAAGCGAGAGGCGGGGAGCAGTTCTTC.

This clonotype was recorded many times. The chain has TRBV4-2 and TRBJ2-1; 10 positions agree with TRBD2. CDR3 length equals 15 residues. CDR1 is LGHNA and CDR2 is YNFKEQ in the germline V gene. J lost 3 bases, V lost 3 bases, and 2 bases had no gene match. CDR3 DNA sequence: TGTGCCAGCAGCCAGGGACTAGCGCGCTACAATGAGCAGTTCTTC. This codes for CASSQGLARYNEQFF.

This clonotype was detected many times. The chain uses TRBV11-2 and TRBJ2-1, with D possibly being TRBD2 (6 bases). The CDR3 length is 15 residues. The germline V gene encodes CDR1 SGHAT and CDR2 FQNNGV. Trimming removed 6 bases from V and 3 bases from J, with 15 bases in between. Here the CDR3 reads CASRRPLGGYNEQFF. The CDR3 nucleotides are TGTGCCAGCAGACGCCCCCTCGGGGGCTACAATGAGCAGTTCTTC.

This clonotype was recorded many times. The rearrangement uses TRBV20-1 and TRBJ2-1; D remains unclear. CDR1 is DFQATT, CDR2 SNEGSKA, per germline (reference sequence). CDR3 length: 14 amino acids. V was trimmed by 6 bases and J by 8 bases, leaving 20 bases between them. The DNA for the CDR3 is TGCAGTGCGCTCGTAAACCGCGTGAATGATGAGCAGTTCTTC. Encoded protein: CSALVNRVNDEQFF.

This clonotype was observed many times. In DNA form, the CDR3 reads TGCAGTGTTGTCTCTCCAGCGGGGGGGCGCGGCCGGGAGACCCAGTACTTC. It yields the protein CSVVSPAGGRGRETQYF. The gene calls are TRBV20-1 and TRBJ2-5; TRBD2 matches 10 bases. CDR1 and CDR2 (germline): DFQATT, SNEGSKA (reference sequence). V was pared by 7 bases and J by 5 bases, with 19 bases of the junction left unmatched. There are 17 residues in the CDR3.

This clonotype appeared many times. Written as DNA, the CDR3 is TGCGCCAGCAGCACAAACAGGGTACAAGAGACCCAGTACTTC. This codes for CASSTNRVQETQYF. The rearrangement uses TRBV5-1 and TRBJ2-5; tentatively, D is TRBD1 (6 bases). This CDR3 has 14 amino acids. V lost 4 bases, J lost 2 bases, and 12 bases lay in between. Germline assignment: CDR1 SGHRS and CDR2 YFSETQ.

As regards this clonotype: A read error is possible here, since a much larger clone lies one base away. Since the CDR3 does not end with the conserved phenylalanine or tryptophan, this likely comes from a read error. V usage is TRBV9 and J usage is TRBJ2-1; D gene unclear. Germline CDR1 SGDLS, CDR2 YYNGEE. The V gene lost 0 bases and the J gene lost 10 bases, with 5 bases spanning the gap. The CDR3 loop spans 11 amino acids. This chain's CDR3 is CASSVGSEQFS. CDR3 DNA sequence: TGTGCCAGCAGCGTAGGGAGCGAGCAGTTCTCC.

This clonotype was detected many times. One end of the junction does not line up with germline, which may come from a read error. The chain employs TRBV29-1 and TRBJ2-5; D may be TRBD1 or TRBD2 (5 bases each). Per germline, CDR1 SQVTM and CDR2 ANQGSEA. The CDR3 spans 11 residues. The CDR3 loop reads CSVENLGTKGF. The CDR3 bases are TGCAGCGTTGAGAACTTGGGGACCAAGGGCTTC.

This clonotype appeared many times. J is TRBJ2-7 and V is TRBV7-9; TRBD1 agrees at 8 bases. Looked up from germline, CDR1 is SEHNR and CDR2 is FQNEAQ (reference sequence). The CDR3 totals 14 residues. The ends lost 4 bases at V and 5 bases at J; junction bases unmatched: 7. The CDR3 bases are TGTGCCAGCAGCTACGGGACAGGTAGCGACGAGCAGTACTTC. Amino acids: CASSYGTGSDEQYF.

This clonotype occurred many times. V and J are TRBV7-9 and TRBJ1-5; the D is unclear. CDR3 length equals 15 residues. CDR1 is SEHNR and CDR2 is FQNEAQ in the germline V gene (reference sequence). V gave up 1 base and J gave up 0 bases, with 7 bases separating them. The CDR3 region is CASSLGQYSNQPQHF. CDR3 sequence (DNA): TGTGCCAGCAGCTTAGGGCAGTATAGCAATCAGCCCCAGCATTTT.

This clonotype came up many times. The rearrangement joins TRBV10-3 to TRBJ2-5; 14 bases are a match to TRBD2. The germline V gene has CDR1 ENHRY and CDR2 SYGVKD. The CDR3 covers 16 residues. Trimming took 6 bases from V and 5 from J; bases not matched to a gene: 8. For the CDR3, the DNA is TGTGCCATCAGCGCCGGGACTAGCGGGGGTGGGGAGACCCAGTACTTC. Amino acid sequence: CAISAGTSGGGETQYF.

This clonotype was picked up many times. The chain joins TRBV10-3 to TRBJ2-2; possible D gene TRBD2, 6 bases. Trimming cost V 0 bases and J 1 base, with 12 bases left between them. Per germline, CDR1 ENHRY and CDR2 SYGVKD. This CDR3 contains 17 residues. CDR3 sequence (DNA): TGTGCCATCAGTGAGTCGGGGGGTTTCCTGAACACCGGGGAGCTGTTTTTT. Its protein product is CAISESGGFLNTGELFF.

This clonotype showed up many times. This chain connects TRBV24-1 to TRBJ2-5, with TRBD2 as a possible D gene (5 bases). The germline CDR1 and CDR2 sequences are KGHDR and SFDVKD. The V and J ends lost 9 bases and 1 base respectively, with 14 bases between them. The CDR3 is made up of 14 amino acids. CDR3 sequence reads: CATGEGGAQETQYF. As DNA, the CDR3 is TGTGCCACCGGAGAAGGAGGAGCCCAAGAGACCCAGTACTTC.

This clonotype has a count of ten or more. This chain joins TRBV5-6 and TRBJ2-7; tentatively, D is TRBD2 (6 bases). Germline V gene data show CDR1 as SGHDT and CDR2 as YYEEEE. The CDR3 contains 12 residues. V was trimmed by 4 bases and J by 6 bases, leaving 11 bases between them. In DNA, the CDR3 is TGTGCCAGCAGCCACGGGACTCTCGAGCAGTACTTC. This encodes CASSHGTLEQYF.

Many counts were recorded for this clonotype. The V call is TRBV12-3 or TRBV12-4, the J call TRBJ1-2, with no clear D. CDR3 length: 13 residues. The germline V and J ends were trimmed by 6 bases and 0 bases, with 8 bases remaining between them. In nucleotides, the CDR3 is TGTGCCAGCAGCTTAACCTCTAACTATGGCTACACCTTC. Its translation: CASSLTSNYGYTF.